This T cell receptor beta chain was identified during a study of shared clonotypes between healthy human individuals. CDR3 size: 14 residues. V was clipped by 1 base and J by 0 bases; unmatched bases: 3. Germline CDR1 and CDR2: GTSNPN and SVGIG (reference sequence). Sequenced by immunoSEQ multiplex PCR; TCRdb stores in-frame clones only, minus some. The repertoire consists of fewer than 400,000 clones, with about 74% occurring once and the leading ten covering about a tenth. The receptor was isolated from a young man in good health. The sequenced sample was memory CD4+ T cells sorted from blood. Documented subset: CD45RA-negative fraction. The chain links TRBV30 to TRBJ2-7, with 7 bases that match TRBD1. DNA for the CDR3: TGTGCCTGGAGTGCACGGGACAGCTCCTACGAGCAGTACTTC. It codes for CAWSARDSSYEQYF.